The T cell receptor beta chain under discussion was sequenced for a study of T cells in Graves' hyperthyroidism and ophthalmopathy. This clonotype was counted only a few times. TCR beta CDR3 regions were amplified from RNA. An initial round of RT-PCR targeting the TCR CDR3 relied on the HTBI primer set. TCRdb independently ran MiXCR on the multiplex PCR reads; one entry per CDR3 protein. The table shows around 350,000 distinct CDR3 sequences, with roughly 15% occurring only once. V lost 5 bases to trimming and J lost 7 bases, with 14 bases between them. The CDR3 extends over 13 amino acids. The germline V gene has CDR1 MNHNS and CDR2 SASEGT.

The rearrangement uses TRBV6-1 and TRBJ1-1, with D maybe TRBD1 (5 bases). The specimen was blood. The origin of this receptor is a woman aged 30 to 39 with Graves' ophthalmopathy. The CDR3: CASSWSVGGEAFF. CDR3 DNA sequence: TGTGCCAGCAGTTGGAGCGTGGGGGGTGAAGCTTTCTTT.